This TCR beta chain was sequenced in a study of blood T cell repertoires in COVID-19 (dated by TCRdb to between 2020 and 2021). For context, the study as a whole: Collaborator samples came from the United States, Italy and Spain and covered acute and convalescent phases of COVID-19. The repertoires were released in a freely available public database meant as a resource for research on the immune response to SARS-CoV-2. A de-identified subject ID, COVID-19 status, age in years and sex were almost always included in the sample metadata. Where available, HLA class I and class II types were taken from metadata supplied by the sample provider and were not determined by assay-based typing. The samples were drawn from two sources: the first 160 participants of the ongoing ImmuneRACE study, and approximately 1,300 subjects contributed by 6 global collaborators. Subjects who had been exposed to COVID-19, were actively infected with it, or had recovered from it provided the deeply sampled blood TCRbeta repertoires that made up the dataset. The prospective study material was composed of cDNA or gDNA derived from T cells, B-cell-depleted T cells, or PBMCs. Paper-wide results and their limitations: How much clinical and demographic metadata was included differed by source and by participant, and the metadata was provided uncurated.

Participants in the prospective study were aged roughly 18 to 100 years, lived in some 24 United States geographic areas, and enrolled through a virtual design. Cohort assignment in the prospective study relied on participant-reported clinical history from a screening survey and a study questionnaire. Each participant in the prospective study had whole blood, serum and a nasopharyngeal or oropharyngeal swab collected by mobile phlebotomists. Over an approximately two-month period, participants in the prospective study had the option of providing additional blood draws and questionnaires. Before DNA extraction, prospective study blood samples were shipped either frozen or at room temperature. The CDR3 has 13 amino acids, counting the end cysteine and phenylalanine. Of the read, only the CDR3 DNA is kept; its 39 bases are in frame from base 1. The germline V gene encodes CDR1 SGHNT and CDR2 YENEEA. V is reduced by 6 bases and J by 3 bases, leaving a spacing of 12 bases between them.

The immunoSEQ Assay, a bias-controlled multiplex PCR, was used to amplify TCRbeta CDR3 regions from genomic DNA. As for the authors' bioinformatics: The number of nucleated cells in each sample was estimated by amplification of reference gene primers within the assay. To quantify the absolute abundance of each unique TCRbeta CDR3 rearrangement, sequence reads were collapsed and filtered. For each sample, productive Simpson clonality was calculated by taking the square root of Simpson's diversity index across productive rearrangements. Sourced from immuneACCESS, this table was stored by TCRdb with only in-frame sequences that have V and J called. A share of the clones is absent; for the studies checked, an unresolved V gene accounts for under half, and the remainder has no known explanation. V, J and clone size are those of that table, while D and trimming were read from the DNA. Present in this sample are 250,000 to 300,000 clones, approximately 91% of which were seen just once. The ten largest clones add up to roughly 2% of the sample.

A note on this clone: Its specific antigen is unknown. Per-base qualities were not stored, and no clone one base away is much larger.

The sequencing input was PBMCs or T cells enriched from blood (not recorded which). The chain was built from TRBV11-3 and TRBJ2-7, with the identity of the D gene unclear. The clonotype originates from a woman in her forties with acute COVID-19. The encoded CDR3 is CASRTRGGYEQYF. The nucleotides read TGTGCCAGCAGAACACGCGGCGGCTACGAGCAGTACTTC.